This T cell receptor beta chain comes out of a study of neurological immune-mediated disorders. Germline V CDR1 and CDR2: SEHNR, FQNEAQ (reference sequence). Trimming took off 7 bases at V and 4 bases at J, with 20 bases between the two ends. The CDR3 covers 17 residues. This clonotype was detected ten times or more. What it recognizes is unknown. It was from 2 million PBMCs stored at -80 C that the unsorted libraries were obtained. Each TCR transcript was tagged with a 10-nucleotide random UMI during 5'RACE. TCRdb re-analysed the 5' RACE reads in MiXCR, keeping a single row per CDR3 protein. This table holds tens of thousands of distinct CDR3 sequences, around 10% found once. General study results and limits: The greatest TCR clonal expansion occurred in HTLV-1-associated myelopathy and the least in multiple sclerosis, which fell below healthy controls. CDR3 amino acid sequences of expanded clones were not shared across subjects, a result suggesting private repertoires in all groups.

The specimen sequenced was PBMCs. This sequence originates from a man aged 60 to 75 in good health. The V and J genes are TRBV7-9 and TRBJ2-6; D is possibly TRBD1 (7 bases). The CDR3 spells CASTAAGQLAGANVLTF. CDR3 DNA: TGTGCCAGCACCGCGGCGGGACAGTTAGCAGGGGCCAACGTCCTGACTTTC.